The clone carrying this T cell receptor beta chain was counted once. Antigen specificity is unknown. The sample belongs to a study of graft-versus-host responses after intestinal transplantation. Study background: Transplant recipients had multivisceral, liver-intestinal, or isolated intestinal grafts.

Assay used: immunoSEQ multiplex PCR; TCRdb lists only in-frame clones, some missing. The table includes about 96,000 clones, roughly nine tenths detected once. Germline V gives CDR1 SGHVS, CDR2 FQNEAQ. This CDR3 contains 15 residues. The V segment lost 5 bases and the J segment 10 bases; nucleotides outside the gene matches: 11. The TCR originated in a human donor who received an intestinal transplant. Sequenced material: unstimulated CD4+ T cells sorted from spleen or lymph node cells, taken before intestinal transplant. V gene TRBV7-8 combines with J gene TRBJ1-6, with 7 bases identical to TRBD1. The chain's CDR3 is CASSLRDSTESPLHF. DNA of the CDR3: TGTGCCAGCAGCCTCAGGGACAGTACGGAATCACCCCTCCACTTT.